This T cell receptor (beta chain) was identified in a study of blood T cells in healthy people across ages. The study's findings and limits: Naive CD4+ cell counts and diversity both ran higher in long-lived than in aged donors.

As for this clonotype: The antigen is not known.

Combining a sample-barcoded 5' primer with a J-beta primer mix, a second PCR ran for roughly 6 to 11 cycles. TCRdb reprocessed the 5' RACE reads via MiXCR and lists one record per CDR3 protein. The sample gives about 1.8 million distinct CDR3 sequences, 49% of which show up once; approximately 2.1% is in the top ten. Trimming shortened V by 1 base and J by 9 bases, and 13 bases separated the two germline ends. Germline V gene sequence: CDR1 MGHDK, CDR2 SYGVNS. The CDR3 sequence is 14 residues long. Sequenced: blood. The rearrangement links TRBV25-1 to TRBJ2-1, with D uncertain. This TCR came from a woman aged 40 to 50 in good health. The CDR3 region has the DNA TGTGCCAGCAGTGAATCTTACGGGTTAGCTGAGCAGTTCTTC. Encoded protein: CASSESYGLAEQFF. The complete variable domain, with remaining parts taken from reference TRBV25-1 and TRBJ2-1, reads EADIYQTPRYLVIGTGKKITLECSQTMGHDKMYWYQQDPGMELHLIHYSYGVNSTEKGDLSSESTVSRIRTEHFPLTLESARPSHTSQYLCASSESYGLAEQFFGPGTRLTVL.